The subject of this entry is one T cell receptor beta chain. This entry comes from a study of blood T cell repertoires in COVID-19. The table came from immunoSEQ multiplex PCR; TCRdb's copy has only in-frame clones and leaves some out. The sample has roughly 190,000 clones, about 80% seen once. The CDR3 loop spans 13 amino acids. The sequenced sample was peripheral blood. This sequence was found in a human donor with acute or convalescent COVID-19. The donor label of this sample is uncertain. The rearrangement joins TRBV21-1 to TRBJ1-2; the table's TRBD1 call for D was not verified on the DNA. TRBV21-1 is deemed a pseudogene. CDR3 region: CAHTSGGLYGYTF. CDR3 DNA sequence: TGTGCCCACACTTCAGGGGGCCTTTATGGCTACACCTTC.